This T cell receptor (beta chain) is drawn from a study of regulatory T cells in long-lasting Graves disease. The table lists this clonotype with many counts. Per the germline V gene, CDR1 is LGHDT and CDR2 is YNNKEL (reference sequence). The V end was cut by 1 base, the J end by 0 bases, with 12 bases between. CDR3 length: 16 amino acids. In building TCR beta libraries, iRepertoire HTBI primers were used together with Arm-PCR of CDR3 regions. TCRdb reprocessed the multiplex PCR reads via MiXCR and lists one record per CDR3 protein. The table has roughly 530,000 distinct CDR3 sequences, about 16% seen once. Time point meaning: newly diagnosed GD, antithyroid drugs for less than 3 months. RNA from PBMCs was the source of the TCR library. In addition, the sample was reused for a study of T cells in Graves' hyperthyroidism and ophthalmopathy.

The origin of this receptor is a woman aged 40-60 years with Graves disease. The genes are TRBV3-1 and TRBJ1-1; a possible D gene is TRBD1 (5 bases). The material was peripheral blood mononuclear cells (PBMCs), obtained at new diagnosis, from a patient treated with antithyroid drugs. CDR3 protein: CASSQGGGFLNTEAFF. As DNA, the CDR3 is TGTGCCAGCAGCCAAGGCGGGGGTTTTTTGAACACTGAAGCTTTCTTT.